Sequencing of this T cell receptor beta chain was carried out in a study of T cells after yellow fever vaccination. Study-wide background: The authors prepared low-cell-number fractions using SMART-Seq v4 Ultra Low Input. Study-wide results and limits: Post-booster repertoires again held most primary-vaccination clones (roughly 96% CD4, over 80% CD8).

The CDR3 length is 13 residues. Germline V gene sequence: CDR1 LGHDT, CDR2 YNNKEL (reference sequence). V was pared by 4 bases and J by 4 bases, with 10 bases between. In this sample, this clonotype turned up a few times. Its antigen is unknown. TCRdb redid the calling of the 5' RACE reads with MiXCR, one entry per CDR3 protein. The sample lists a few hundred thousand distinct CDR3 sequences; 15% to 20% were seen once. The material was PBMCs, obtained 15 days after the yellow fever booster vaccination. This clonotype was obtained from a man younger than 40 who received the YFV17D yellow fever vaccine. The chain uses TRBV3-1 and TRBJ1-2; D is possibly TRBD1 (5 bases). The CDR3 nucleotides are TGTGCCAGCAGCCGGAGGGGCATCTATGGCTACACCTTC. Protein: CASSRRGIYGYTF.